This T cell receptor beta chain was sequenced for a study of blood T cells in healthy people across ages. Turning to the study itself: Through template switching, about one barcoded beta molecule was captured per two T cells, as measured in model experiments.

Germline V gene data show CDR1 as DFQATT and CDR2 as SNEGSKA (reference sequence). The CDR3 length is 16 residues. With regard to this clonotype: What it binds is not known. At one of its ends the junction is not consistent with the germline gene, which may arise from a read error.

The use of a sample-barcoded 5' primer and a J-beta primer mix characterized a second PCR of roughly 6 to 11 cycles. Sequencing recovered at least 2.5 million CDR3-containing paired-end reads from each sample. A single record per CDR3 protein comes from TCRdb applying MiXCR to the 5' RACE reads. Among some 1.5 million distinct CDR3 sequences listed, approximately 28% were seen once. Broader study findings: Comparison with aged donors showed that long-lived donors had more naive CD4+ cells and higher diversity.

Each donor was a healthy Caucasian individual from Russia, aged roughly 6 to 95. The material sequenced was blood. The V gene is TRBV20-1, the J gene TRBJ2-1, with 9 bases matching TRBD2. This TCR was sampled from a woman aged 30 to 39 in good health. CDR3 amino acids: CSARDIAGVTYNEQFF. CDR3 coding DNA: TGCAGTGCTAGAGATATAGCGGGAGTGACCTACAACGAGCAGTTCTTC.